This T cell receptor beta chain originates from a study of T cell changes during pregnancy in multiple sclerosis (dated by TCRdb to about 2019). The study in broad terms: In women with multiple sclerosis, the researchers looked at how the T cell repertoire shifted as pregnancy progressed.

Libraries came from the immunoSEQ multiplex PCR assay. TCRdb re-hosts the immuneACCESS table, in-frame sequences only. Its copies lack some clones; in the studies checked, an unresolved V gene accounts for under half of them, and the cause for the rest is not known. The sample has just under 80,000 clones on record, 90% to 95% of them singletons. The ten largest clones represent around 0.75% of the sample. Between the V and J ends, shortened by 1 base and 0 bases respectively, the junction contains 9 bases. According to the germline V gene, CDR1 reads SGHNT and CDR2 reads YENEEA. Including the terminal cysteine and phenylalanine, the CDR3 comprises 15 residues. Kept here is only the CDR3 DNA, which spans 45 bases and is read in frame from base 1. Comments on this clone: It has no known antigen specificity. No much larger clone is present one base from it, and per-base qualities are unavailable.

Sequences were derived from peripheral blood, sampled in the second trimester of pregnancy. The rearranged chain carries TRBV11-3 and TRBJ1-1, with TRBD1 perhaps the D gene, on 5 matching bases. The receptor comes from a female donor in good health, enrolled as a control in a pregnancy study. CDR3 region: CASSLGPRVNTEAFF. The DNA sequence is TGTGCCAGCAGCTTAGGGCCCAGGGTGAACACTGAAGCTTTCTTT.